The 23 T cell receptor beta chains presented below share a single source sample, sequenced in a study of shared clonotypes between healthy human individuals. Data came from immunoSEQ multiplex PCR; TCRdb stores just in-frame clones and leaves some out. The sample includes about a million clones, more than 60% of them seen just once. Sequencing was done on a sample of memory CD4+ T cells sorted from blood. Documented subset: CD45RA-negative fraction. These receptors were collected from a young man in good health.

The rearrangement uses TRBV7-9 and TRBJ1-2, with TRBD1 as a possible D gene (6 bases). The V gene lost 5 bases and the J gene lost 4 bases, with 17 bases spanning the gap. This CDR3 is 15 amino acids long. Germline V gene sequence: CDR1 SEHNR, CDR2 FQNEAQ (reference sequence). In nucleotides, the CDR3 is TGTGCCAGCAGCCCCCCGAATGTGGGGGCCTATGGCTACACCTTC. Translation gives CASSPPNVGAYGYTF.

V is TRBV19 and J is TRBJ1-2; 8 nucleotides align to TRBD1. The CDR3 spans 16 residues. Trimming cost V 2 bases and J 4 bases; bases outside gene matches: 9. Germline V gene sequence: CDR1 LNHDA, CDR2 SQIVND (reference sequence). CDR3 protein: CASSISQGAPGYGYTF. In DNA form, the CDR3 reads TGTGCCAGTAGTATAAGTCAGGGGGCGCCTGGCTATGGCTACACCTTC.

The chain has TRBV6-5 and TRBJ2-3; 9 bases are a match to TRBD2. The CDR3 contains 15 residues. V shed 7 bases, J shed 2 bases, and the junction held 7 bases outside the gene matches. CDR1 MNHEY and CDR2 SVGAGI come from the germline V gene. The CDR3 reads CASKAAGGYTDTQYF. The CDR3 DNA is TGTGCCAGCAAGGCAGCGGGAGGTTACACAGATACGCAGTATTTT.

This chain uses TRBV5-4 with TRBJ2-2; no clear D. This CDR3 is 14 amino acids long. Trimming took 4 bases from V and 1 from J, leaving 8 bases between them. CDR1 and CDR2 from the germline V gene are SGHNT and YYREEE (reference sequence). CDR3 coding DNA: TGTGCCAGCAGCCCCGAGCAGAACACCGGGGAGCTGTTTTTT. Residues: CASSPEQNTGELFF.

This chain connects TRBV27 to TRBJ1-3; D is unclear. The length of the CDR3 is 15 residues. V was shortened by 5 bases and J by 2 bases, with 13 bases between the two germline ends. Looked up from germline, CDR1 is MNHEY and CDR2 is SMNVEV (reference sequence). CDR3 loop: CASSPLPQPGNTIYF. Here the CDR3 DNA reads TGTGCCAGCAGTCCGTTGCCCCAACCTGGAAACACCATATATTTT.

V and J are TRBV6-5 and TRBJ2-1; 10 nucleotides agree with TRBD1. Germline V gives CDR1 MNHEY, CDR2 SVGAGI. V was pared by 6 bases and J by 8 bases, with 7 bases of the junction left unmatched. The length of the CDR3 is 14 residues. CDR3 coding DNA: TGTGCCAGCAGGCTGGGACAGGGGAACGATGAGCAGTTCTTC. Translating it yields CASRLGQGNDEQFF.

The V call is TRBV10-3, the J call TRBJ1-2; D gene unclear. The length of the CDR3 is 13 residues. Germline assignment: CDR1 ENHRY and CDR2 SYGVKD. Trimming pared 2 bases from V and 2 bases from J, leaving 6 bases between. The CDR3: CAISERINYGYTF. DNA for the CDR3: TGTGCCATCAGTGAGAGGATAAACTATGGCTACACCTTC.

V is TRBV2 and J is TRBJ2-3, with TRBD2 matching over 9 bases. J lost 2 bases, V lost 9 bases, and 6 bases had no gene match. The CDR3 covers 14 residues. CDR1 SNHLY and CDR2 FYNNEI come from the germline V gene. The CDR3 DNA is TGTGCCAGGGGAGCGGGGGGCATCACAGATACGCAGTATTTT. Its translation is CARGAGGITDTQYF. The complete variable domain, with remaining parts taken from reference TRBV2 and TRBJ2-3, reads EPEVTQTPSHQVTQMGQEVILRCVPISNHLYFYWYRQILGQKVEFLVSFYNNEISEKSEIFDDQFSVERPDGSNFTLKIRSTKLEDSAMYFCARGAGGITDTQYFGPGTRLTVL.

The gene calls are TRBV5-6 and TRBJ2-1; the D gene is possibly TRBD2 (5 bases). From germline, CDR1 is SGHDT and CDR2 YYEEEE. Trimming took 4 bases from V and 5 from J, leaving 19 bases between them. This CDR3 comprises 16 residues. The CDR3 reads CASSRALGLQNNEQFF. In nucleotides, the CDR3 is TGTGCCAGCAGCCGAGCCCTCGGACTGCAAAACAATGAGCAGTTCTTC.

This chain links TRBV9 with TRBJ2-3, with a possible D match to TRBD2 (5 bases). CDR1 is SGDLS and CDR2 is YYNGEE in the germline V gene. V was trimmed by 1 base and J by 1 base, leaving 7 bases between them. This CDR3 is built from 14 residues. The CDR3 sequence is CASSVLAGTDTQYF. For the CDR3, the DNA is TGTGCCAGCAGCGTACTAGCCGGCACAGATACGCAGTATTTT.

The gene calls are TRBV5-8 and TRBJ1-1; D remains unclear. CDR3 size: 13 residues. CDR1 SGHTS and CDR2 YDEGEE come from the germline V gene. V lost 4 bases to trimming and J lost 0 bases, with 7 bases between them. CDR3 amino acids: CASSGRLNTEAFF. CDR3 nucleotide sequence: TGTGCCAGCAGCGGTCGGTTGAACACTGAAGCTTTCTTT.

This chain links TRBV11-2 with TRBJ2-3, with 8 bases aligning to TRBD2. CDR3 size: 17 residues. From germline, CDR1 is SGHAT and CDR2 FQNNGV. V dropped 2 bases and J dropped 5; count of bases not matched to a gene: 12. CDR3 in amino acids: CASSLSLPGGAVDTQYF. The CDR3 DNA sequence: TGTGCCAGCAGCTTATCTCTGCCCGGGGGGGCCGTAGATACGCAGTATTTT.

This clone has just one count. This rearrangement joins TRBV14 to TRBJ2-5, with D hard to call. The CDR3 sequence is 14 residues long. Germline values: CDR1 SGHDN, CDR2 FVKESK. The V end was cut by 5 bases, the J end by 2 bases, with 12 bases between. For the CDR3, the DNA is TGTGCCAGCAGCGGTGACTCGCCACAAGAGACCCAGTACTTC. It translates to CASSGDSPQETQYF. Variable domain in full (rest from reference TRBV14 and TRBJ2-5): EAGVTQFPSHSVIEKGQTVTLRCDPISGHDNLYWYRRVMGKEIKFLLHFVKESKQDESGMPNNRFLAERTGGTYSTLKVQPAELEDSGVYFCASSGDSPQETQYFGPGTRLLVL.

This clone was seen a few times. The chain uses TRBV27 and TRBJ1-3, with a possible D match to TRBD1 (5 bases). Germline V gene sequence: CDR1 MNHEY, CDR2 SMNVEV (reference sequence). Trimming shortened V by 0 bases and J by 8 bases, and 14 bases separated the two germline ends. The CDR3 covers 15 residues. Written as DNA, the CDR3 is TGTGCCAGCAGTTTATCATGGGGGACTAGGGACACCATATATTTT. Encoded protein: CASSLSWGTRDTIYF.

The chain combines TRBV5-1 with TRBJ2-3, with D possibly being TRBD2 (7 bases). The CDR3 totals 16 residues. Trimming removed 0 bases at V and 1 base at J, with 12 bases between. Germline loops: CDR1 SGHRS, CDR2 YFSETQ. CDR3 loop: CASSLVSGGGTDTQYF. For the CDR3, the DNA is TGCGCCAGCAGCTTGGTATCGGGGGGCGGCACAGATACGCAGTATTTT. Full variable domain (outside the CDR3, taken from reference TRBV5-1 and TRBJ2-3): KAGVTQTPRYLIKTRGQQVTLSCSPISGHRSVSWYQQTPGQGLQFLFEYFSETQRNKGNFPGRFSGRQFSNSRSEMNVSTLELGDSALYLCASSLVSGGGTDTQYFGPGTRLTVL.

The chain links TRBV7-9 to TRBJ1-3; possibly TRBD1 for D (6 bases). Between the trimmed V and J ends, which lost 3 bases and 6 bases, there was a span of 15 bases. The germline V gene encodes CDR1 SEHNR and CDR2 FQNEAQ (reference sequence). CDR3 length equals 15 residues. The CDR3 loop is CASSLGGPSANTIYF. Here the CDR3 DNA reads TGTGCCAGCAGCTTGGGGGGCCCTTCCGCAAACACCATATATTTT. Together with reference TRBV7-9 and TRBJ1-3, the CDR3 gives the full variable domain: DTGVSQNPRHKITKRGQNVTFRCDPISEHNRLYWYRQTLGQGPEFLTYFQNEAQLEKSRLLSDRFSAERPKGSFSTLEIQRTEQGDSAMYLCASSLGGPSANTIYFGEGSWLTVV.

The chain uses TRBV10-3 and TRBJ1-1, with D perhaps matching TRBD1 (6 bases). V dropped 4 bases and J dropped 1 base, with 13 bases sitting between them. CDR1 and CDR2 from the germline V gene are ENHRY and SYGVKD. The CDR3 loop spans 15 amino acids. CDR3 region: CAISGWGPSNTEAFF. CDR3 in DNA: TGTGCCATCAGTGGGTGGGGGCCCTCGAACACTGAAGCTTTCTTT.

Comment on this clone: Other DNA sequences in this specimen translate into the identical CDR3. V gene TRBV28 combines with J gene TRBJ2-2; no firm D call. Germline values: CDR1 MDHEN, CDR2 SYDVKM. V lost 6 bases, J lost 2 bases, and 4 bases lay in between. This CDR3 region has 12 residues. The CDR3 DNA reads as TGTGCCAGCAGGACCAACACCGGGGAGCTGTTTTTT. Its protein is CASRTNTGELFF.

This clone was observed once. The chain is built from TRBV5-6 and TRBJ1-2; 8 bases are a match to TRBD1. Germline V gene sequence: CDR1 SGHDT, CDR2 YYEEEE. With 4 bases clipped from V and 5 bases from J, the junction kept 13 bases outside the gene matches. The CDR3 covers 16 residues. The CDR3 reads CASSPNGQGPIYGYTF. DNA of the CDR3: TGTGCCAGCAGCCCAAACGGACAGGGACCTATTTATGGCTACACCTTC.

The CDR3 reads CASSLNTGKTGELFF. The CDR3 DNA reads TGCGCCAGCAGCTTGAATACGGGGAAAACCGGGGAGCTGTTTTTT. V gene TRBV5-1 combines with J gene TRBJ2-2; possibly TRBD2 for D (5 bases). The CDR3 sequence is 15 residues long. The germline V and J ends were trimmed by 1 base and 5 bases, with 12 bases remaining between them. The germline V gene encodes CDR1 SGHRS and CDR2 YFSETQ.

CDR3 in amino acids: CASRLLTGSYEQYF. The CDR3 bases are TGTGCCAGCAGACTCCTGACAGGTTCCTACGAGCAGTACTTC. This sequence joins TRBV6-1 and TRBJ2-7; weak D call: TRBD1 (6 bases). The germline V and J ends were trimmed by 6 bases and 1 base, with 13 bases remaining between them. This CDR3 is 14 amino acids long. CDR1 is MNHNS and CDR2 is SASEGT in the germline V gene.

The genes are TRBV19 and TRBJ2-3, with a weak D call TRBD2 (6 bases). Germline V gene lookup returns CDR1 LNHDA and CDR2 SQIVND (reference sequence). The CDR3 loop spans 16 amino acids. Trimming took 6 bases from V and 8 from J, leaving 24 bases between them. The CDR3: CASSTSSGTGIGTQYF. CDR3 DNA: TGTGCCAGTAGCACTAGTAGCGGAACAGGAATTGGTACGCAGTATTTT.

CDR3: CASSLPGTGIGNQPQHF. For the CDR3, the DNA is TGTGCCAGCAGCCTCCCAGGGACCGGTATAGGCAATCAGCCCCAGCATTTT. The chain has TRBV28 and TRBJ1-5, with D possibly being TRBD1 (5 bases). Germline V gene data show CDR1 as MDHEN and CDR2 as SYDVKM. This CDR3 region has 17 residues. V was pared by 6 bases and J by 2 bases, with 20 bases between.